Listed below are T cell receptor beta chains from one sample, sequenced in a study of PD-1 and CTLA-4 blockade in melanoma. Repertoires were generated with immunoSEQ multiplex PCR, while TCRdb's copy carries only in-frame clones and drops some. The sample carries roughly 11,000 clones, 82% recorded once. The sequencing used CD8+ T cells from peripheral blood, collected from a patient given anti-PD-1 treatment. The receptors here all came from a human donor with melanoma. Each CDR3 is given with its conserved first and last residue. The order of the fields is V gene, clone size, J gene, CDR3 protein. The listing skips clone size in some rows; elsewhere it reads once, few, many or a size class.

v_call: TRBV9
clone_size: once
j_call: TRBJ2-7
cdr3_aa: CASSVGLAGDDEQYF

v_call: TRBV6-5
clone_size: .
j_call: TRBJ2-5
cdr3_aa: CASSSLPGRETQYF

v_call: TRBV7-9
clone_size: few
j_call: TRBJ2-1
cdr3_aa: CASSAPSYNEQFF

v_call: TRBV7-2
clone_size: .
j_call: TRBJ2-2
cdr3_aa: CAGRTGAIGELFF

v_call: TRBV13
clone_size: .
j_call: TRBJ2-1
cdr3_aa: CASSSGTSGSSYNEQFF

v_call: TRBV29-1
clone_size: .
j_call: TRBJ2-5
cdr3_aa: CSVDGGTQYF

v_call: TRBV24-1
clone_size: .
j_call: TRBJ2-1
cdr3_aa: CATSAEILAGGYNEQFF

v_call: TRBV3-1/TRBV3-2
clone_size: .
j_call: TRBJ2-3
cdr3_aa: CASSQEIRGGTDTQYF

v_call: TRBV19
clone_size: .
j_call: TRBJ2-5
cdr3_aa: CASSIGLVEFQETQYF

v_call: TRBV29-1
clone_size: .
j_call: TRBJ1-1
cdr3_aa: CSVVLGPEAFF

v_call: TRBV7-8
clone_size: .
j_call: TRBJ2-1
cdr3_aa: CASTLGVGTSSYNEQFF

v_call: TRBV7-9
clone_size: few
j_call: TRBJ2-7
cdr3_aa: CASSFGLAGAYEQYF

v_call: TRBV11-2
clone_size: once
j_call: TRBJ2-3
cdr3_aa: CASSLLAGGTDTQYF

v_call: TRBV9
clone_size: .
j_call: TRBJ1-6
cdr3_aa: CASSTGGGDNSPLHF

v_call: TRBV5-1
clone_size: .
j_call: TRBJ2-7
cdr3_aa: CASSLQGAPYEQYF

v_call: TRBV4-1
clone_size: .
j_call: TRBJ1-6
cdr3_aa: CASSQDPGPWNNSPLHF

v_call: TRBV11-3
clone_size: .
j_call: TRBJ2-7
cdr3_aa: CASSLGYSAYEQYF

v_call: TRBV5-6
clone_size: .
j_call: TRBJ2-2
cdr3_aa: CASSLVGQGRGELFF

v_call: TRBV12-3/TRBV12-4
clone_size: .
j_call: TRBJ1-1
cdr3_aa: CASSLGGEAFF

v_call: TRBV9
clone_size: .
j_call: TRBJ2-1
cdr3_aa: CASSPGGRLEQFF

v_call: TRBV12-3/TRBV12-4
clone_size: .
j_call: TRBJ1-4
cdr3_aa: CASSPNEKLFF

v_call: TRBV10-1
clone_size: .
j_call: TRBJ2-2
cdr3_aa: CASSVAVNTGELFF

v_call: TRBV4-1
clone_size: .
j_call: TRBJ2-1
cdr3_aa: CASNLRTSGTYNEQFF

v_call: TRBV7-9
clone_size: .
j_call: TRBJ1-1
cdr3_aa: CASSPGEGNTEAFF

v_call: TRBV6-5
clone_size: .
j_call: TRBJ1-1
cdr3_aa: CASSPDREGTEAFF

v_call: TRBV5-6
clone_size: .
j_call: TRBJ1-1
cdr3_aa: CASSFGGMNTEAFF

v_call: TRBV5-1
clone_size: once
j_call: TRBJ2-7
cdr3_aa: CASSLRQGATDEQYF

v_call: TRBV4-3
clone_size: .
j_call: TRBJ2-7
cdr3_aa: CASSQDRMGVATYEQYF

v_call: TRBV30
clone_size: .
j_call: TRBJ2-4
cdr3_aa: CAWSLGDKNIQYF

v_call: TRBV7-8
clone_size: .
j_call: TRBJ1-5
cdr3_aa: CASSPGTGNQPQHF

v_call: TRBV7-2
clone_size: .
j_call: TRBJ2-3
cdr3_aa: CASSLPSGADDTQYF

v_call: TRBV12-3/TRBV12-4
clone_size: .
j_call: TRBJ2-1
cdr3_aa: CASSSGGRAEQFF

v_call: TRBV7-9
clone_size: .
j_call: TRBJ2-5
cdr3_aa: CASSFGSGTRDETQYF

v_call: TRBV4-3
clone_size: .
j_call: TRBJ1-3
cdr3_aa: CASSQDQGSGNTIYF

v_call: TRBV7-8
clone_size: few
j_call: TRBJ1-1
cdr3_aa: CASSLVKDSLNTEAFF

v_call: TRBV2
clone_size: .
j_call: TRBJ2-7
cdr3_aa: CASSETGTSGRAYEQYF

v_call: TRBV30
clone_size: .
j_call: TRBJ2-7
cdr3_aa: CAWSDPPQGYGYEQYF

v_call: TRBV3-1/TRBV3-2
clone_size: once
j_call: TRBJ1-5
cdr3_aa: CASSQAGQGAQPQHF

v_call: TRBV7-7
clone_size: .
j_call: TRBJ2-7
cdr3_aa: CASSRVPMAEQYF

v_call: TRBV6-5
clone_size: .
j_call: TRBJ2-1
cdr3_aa: CASSYGLAGDEQFF

v_call: TRBV13
clone_size: .
j_call: TRBJ1-4
cdr3_aa: CASSLRGTNEKLFF

v_call: TRBV2
clone_size: once
j_call: TRBJ1-5
cdr3_aa: CASSPVFTGSNQPQHF

v_call: TRBV4-1
clone_size: .
j_call: TRBJ1-5
cdr3_aa: CASSGQGSGNQPQHF

v_call: TRBV7-9
clone_size: .
j_call: TRBJ2-1
cdr3_aa: CASSPAGRANEQFF

v_call: TRBV12-3/TRBV12-4
clone_size: once
j_call: TRBJ1-5
cdr3_aa: CASSSDSNQPQHF

v_call: TRBV10-3
clone_size: .
j_call: TRBJ2-2
cdr3_aa: CATGPRGGTGELFF

v_call: TRBV5-6
clone_size: few
j_call: TRBJ1-2
cdr3_aa: CASSFGADGYTF

v_call: TRBV19
clone_size: .
j_call: TRBJ1-2
cdr3_aa: CASSIGPLAYGGYGYTF

v_call: TRBV2
clone_size: .
j_call: TRBJ1-5
cdr3_aa: CASIEEGGQPQHF

v_call: TRBV9
clone_size: .
j_call: TRBJ1-2
cdr3_aa: CASSHTEYGYTF